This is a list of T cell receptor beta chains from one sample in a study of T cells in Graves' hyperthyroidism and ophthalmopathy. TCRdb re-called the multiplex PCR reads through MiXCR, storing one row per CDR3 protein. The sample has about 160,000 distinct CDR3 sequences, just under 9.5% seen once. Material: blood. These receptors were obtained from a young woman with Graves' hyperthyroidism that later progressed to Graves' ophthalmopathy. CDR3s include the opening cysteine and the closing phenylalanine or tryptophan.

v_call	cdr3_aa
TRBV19	CASSIDTGYTEAFF
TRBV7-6	CASSLIPPREKLNTNEKLFF
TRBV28	CASSPLRDLGQPQHF
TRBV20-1	CSARDAIPFRDNEQFF
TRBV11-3	CASSLEGGGGNEQFF
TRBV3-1	CASSTRTGDHNEQFF
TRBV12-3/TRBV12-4	CASSLFDPETQYF
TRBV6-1	CASTGFPNTEAFF
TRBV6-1	CASRTHQNTEAFF
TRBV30	CAWSLQFYGYTF
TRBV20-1	CSARVPAGTGASLSYNEQFF
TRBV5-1	CASSLGLEQYF
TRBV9	CASSGSGGIANTGELFF
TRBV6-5	CASSYSDRLNEKLFF
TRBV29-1	CSVDSGSYEQYF
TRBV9	CASSPHRPSGANVLTF
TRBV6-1	CASSEKLENTGELFF
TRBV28	CASSRPQGFQPQHF
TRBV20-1	CSARDRGPFSYNEQFF
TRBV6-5	CASSYSLENIQYF
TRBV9	CASSPTSYNEQFF
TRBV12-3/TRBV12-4	CASTNRGRNYEQYF
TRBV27	CASSLNSAGGPEQFF
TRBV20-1	CSAQGRREEVDTQYF
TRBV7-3	CASSLKIGGNSSPLHF
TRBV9	CASSVAEGNQPQHF
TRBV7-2	CASSLESRGTEAFF
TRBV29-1	CSVVTAATNEKLFF
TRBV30	CAWSNRAGLENEQFF
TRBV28	CASRPLANYEQYF
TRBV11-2	CASSTSGKYNEQFF
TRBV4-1	CASSQDSASGFTGELFF
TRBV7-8	CASSPLASGQETQYF
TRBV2	CASSHDSQETQYF
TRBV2	CASSANRFGAFF
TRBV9	CASSPLSTGPIPEQFF
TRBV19	CASSLRAGGGYEQYF
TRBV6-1	CASSEAGGLATDTQYF
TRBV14	CASSQDSGLRQETQYF
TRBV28	CASSTGTSPDTQYF
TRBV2	CASSGLVEQFF
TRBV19	CASSMAPIPSSSYEQYF
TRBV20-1	CSAMTAFGMNEQFF
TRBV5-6	CASSLSYSYEQYF
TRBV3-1	CASSQDRQGHEQYF
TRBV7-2	CASSLLSSYREAHGYTF
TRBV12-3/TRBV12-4	CASSFVSSGSLRFF
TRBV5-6	CASSQETGQITYEQYF
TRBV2	CASSKGQGTYEQYF
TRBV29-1	CSVDGQGARQYF
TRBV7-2	CASSLGGTILDEQFF
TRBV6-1	CATSGTGRNTEAFF
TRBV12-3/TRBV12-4	CASRGLSDSTEAFF